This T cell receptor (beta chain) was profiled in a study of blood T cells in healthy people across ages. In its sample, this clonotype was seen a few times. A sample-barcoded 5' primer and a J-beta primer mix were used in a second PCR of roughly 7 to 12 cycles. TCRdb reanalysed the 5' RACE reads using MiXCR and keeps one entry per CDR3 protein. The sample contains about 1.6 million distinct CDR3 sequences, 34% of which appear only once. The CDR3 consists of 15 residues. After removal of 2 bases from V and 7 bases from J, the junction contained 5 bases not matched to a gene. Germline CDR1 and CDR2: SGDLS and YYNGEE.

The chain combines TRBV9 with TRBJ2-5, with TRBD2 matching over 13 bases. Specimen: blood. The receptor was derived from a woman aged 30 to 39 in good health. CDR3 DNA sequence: TGTGCCAGCAGCGTTGGGACTAGCGGGATGGTGACCCAGTACTTC. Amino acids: CASSVGTSGMVTQYF.